Reported below is one T cell receptor beta chain. TCRdb re-analysed the RT-PCR reads in MiXCR, keeping a single row per CDR3 protein. In the table there are about 650,000 distinct CDR3 sequences, around 14% of which are singletons. The sample comes from a study of response to subunit inactivated influenza vaccine. This receptor was obtained from a man over 45 who received an inactivated influenza vaccine. Source: PBMCs from blood, taken about 13 days after vaccination.

The CDR3 bases are TGTGCCAGCAGCCAAGATGGTTCAGGGACTGGAAACACCATATATTTT. Translation: CASSQDGSGTGNTIYF. The chain employs TRBV4-2 and TRBJ1-3, with a tentative D call TRBD1 (5 bases). The CDR3 runs 16 residues. Germline CDR1 and CDR2: LGHNA and YNFKEQ. Trimming cost V 0 bases and J 2 bases, with 11 bases left between them.